The 16 T cell receptor beta chains in this list originate from one sample, sequenced in a study of blood T cells in healthy people across ages. A second PCR, run for roughly 6 to 11 cycles, used a sample-barcoded 5' primer plus a J-beta primer mix. MiXCR was run by TCRdb on the 5' RACE reads, yielding one entry per CDR3 protein. The table lists some 320,000 distinct CDR3 sequences, about 25% of them singletons. Sequenced input: blood. These TCRs come from an older woman in good health.

A few counts support this clonotype. DNA of the CDR3: TGTGCCAGCAGCGCCGACACCGGAAGTCTGGCTTTCTTT. It translates to CASSADTGSLAFF. This chain joins TRBV2 and TRBJ1-1; D is undetermined. The CDR3 runs to 13 residues. CDR1 is SNHLY, CDR2 FYNNEI, per germline. V was cut by 6 bases and J by 11 bases, with 19 bases left in between.

This clonotype occurred a few times. This rearrangement joins TRBV6-1 to TRBJ1-4; D gene unclear. V lost 6 bases and J 0 bases, leaving 14 bases between the germline ends. The CDR3 covers 16 residues. Germline CDR1 MNHNS, CDR2 SASEGT. The CDR3 here is CASSAQSRATNEKLFF. Written as DNA, the CDR3 is TGTGCCAGCAGCGCACAGTCTCGGGCAACTAATGAAAAACTGTTTTTT.

This clonotype was observed a few times. The chain combines TRBV7-2 with TRBJ2-7; D perhaps matches TRBD1 (6 bases). V was cut by 1 base and J by 10 bases, with 17 bases left in between. The CDR3 is 14 amino acids. From germline, CDR1 is SGHTA and CDR2 FQGNSA. CDR3 sequence: CASSLEPQGFGQYF. CDR3 nucleotide sequence: TGTGCCAGCAGCTTAGAACCACAGGGATTCGGACAGTACTTC.

The chain recombines TRBV5-4 with TRBJ2-7, with D possibly matching TRBD2 (5 bases). This CDR3 has 14 amino acids. Looked up from germline, CDR1 is SGHNT and CDR2 is YYREEE (reference sequence). The germline V and J ends were trimmed by 6 bases and 3 bases, with 16 bases remaining between them. The CDR3 protein is CASNMGGSGYEQYF. DNA for the CDR3: TGTGCCAGCAACATGGGTGGGAGTGGCTACGAGCAGTACTTC. Supplemented by reference TRBV5-4 and TRBJ2-7, the full variable domain reads ETGVTQSPTHLIKTRGQQVTLRCSSQSGHNTVSWYQQALGQGPQFIFQYYREEENGRGNFPPRFSGLQFPNYSSELNVNALELDDSALYLCASNMGGSGYEQYFGPGTRLTVT.

This clonotype was seen a few times. V usage is TRBV7-2 and J usage is TRBJ2-5; 7 nucleotides agree with TRBD2. Germline V gives CDR1 SGHTA, CDR2 FQGNSA. Trimming removed 5 bases from V and 5 bases from J; junction bases left unmatched: 11. This CDR3 region has 15 residues. CDR3 bases: TGTGCCAGCAGCCCTTGGGGAGGGCCGGGGGAGACCCAGTACTTC. Its translation is CASSPWGGPGETQYF.

The gene calls are TRBV20-1 and TRBJ2-7; D is possibly TRBD2 (5 bases). The germline V gene encodes CDR1 DFQATT and CDR2 SNEGSKA (reference sequence). This CDR3 has 15 residues. V was shortened by 5 bases and J by 3 bases, with 20 bases between the two germline ends. The CDR3 sequence is CSAPRPGVPFYEQYF. The CDR3 nucleotides are TGCAGTGCTCCTCGGCCCGGGGTTCCCTTCTACGAGCAGTACTTC.

Of note for this clonotype: The DNA is omitted, as the CDR3 cannot be located on it reliably, and the CDR3 follows TCRdb's listing. The chain is built from TRBV7-2 and TRBJ1-3; the table calls TRBD1, which could not be checked here. The germline V gene has CDR1 SGHTA and CDR2 FQGNSA. The CDR3 extends over 16 residues, inclusive of both ends. The chain's CDR3 is CASRFGTGSSGNTMYF.

The table lists this clonotype with many counts. This rearrangement joins TRBV6-6 to TRBJ2-5, with D uncertain. Trimming shortened V by 2 bases and J by 1 base, and 5 bases separated the two germline ends. CDR3 length: 13 residues. Germline CDR1 reads MNHNY; CDR2 reads SVGAGI (reference sequence). For the CDR3, the DNA is TGTGCCAGCAGTTACGGTGCCCAAGAGACCCAGTACTTC. Translating gives CASSYGAQETQYF.

The chain couples TRBV6-5 to TRBJ2-5; 7 bases align to TRBD1. The CDR3 extends over 15 amino acids. V was pared by 2 bases and J by 4 bases, with 7 bases of the junction left unmatched. Germline V gene lookup returns CDR1 MNHEY and CDR2 SVGAGI. CDR3 in DNA: TGTGCCAGCAGTTACAGGGGGCTCGGAGGAGAGACCCAGTACTTC. It is translated as CASSYRGLGGETQYF.

This clonotype showed up just a few times. J is TRBJ2-4 and V is TRBV18, with 7 nucleotides matching TRBD1. CDR3 size: 14 residues. CDR1 KGHSH and CDR2 LQKENI come from the germline V gene. J lost 4 bases, V lost 1 base, and 1 base had no gene match. In DNA form, the CDR3 reads TGTGCCAGCTCACCACTGACAGGGAAAAACATTCAGTACTTC. It translates to CASSPLTGKNIQYF.

This clonotype occurred many times. The CDR3 nucleotides are TGTGCCAGTGGAAGATTAGATACGCAGTATTTT. As protein: CASGRLDTQYF. The V gene is TRBV28, the J gene TRBJ2-3; D is unresolved. The CDR3 has 11 amino acids. V was trimmed by 9 bases and J by 5 bases, leaving 9 bases between them. Germline V gives CDR1 MDHEN, CDR2 SYDVKM. Variable domain in full (rest from reference TRBV28 and TRBJ2-3): DVKVTQSSRYLVKRTGEKVFLECVQDMDHENMFWYRQDPGLGLRLIYFSYDVKMKEKGDIPEGYSVSREKKERFSLILESASTNQTSMYLCASGRLDTQYFGPGTRLTVL.

CDR3 nucleotides: TGTGCCAGCAGAGTCCGCCTAGCAGATCAAGAGACCCAGTACTTC. It encodes CASRVRLADQETQYF. The rearrangement links TRBV27 to TRBJ2-5; D perhaps matches TRBD2 (5 bases). The germline V gene encodes CDR1 MNHEY and CDR2 SMNVEV (reference sequence). The CDR3 is made up of 15 amino acids. The V end lost 6 bases, the J end lost 2 bases, and 16 bases lay between the germline ends.

This clonotype was seen a handful of times. This chain uses TRBV28 with TRBJ1-2; tentative D call: TRBD1 (6 bases). The CDR3 extends over 15 amino acids. The germline CDR1 and CDR2 sequences are MDHEN and SYDVKM. Between the trimmed V and J ends, which lost 6 bases and 4 bases, there was a span of 18 bases. CDR3 bases: TGTGCCAGCAGCATTTATCAGGGGTTTGGCTATGGCTACACCTTC. It codes for CASSIYQGFGYGYTF.

The CDR3: CASSPRLAGGQDTQYF. The CDR3 DNA follows: TGTGCCAGCAGCCCAAGACTAGCGGGAGGGCAAGATACGCAGTATTTT. V gene TRBV7-2 combines with J gene TRBJ2-3; TRBD2 matches at 14 bases. The CDR3 covers 16 residues. V was pared by 5 bases and J by 5 bases, with 6 bases of the junction left unmatched. The germline gives CDR1 SGHTA, CDR2 FQGNSA.

The chain combines TRBV28 with TRBJ2-7, with D possibly TRBD2 on 6 matching bases. CDR1 is MDHEN and CDR2 is SYDVKM in the germline V gene. Trimming took off 8 bases at V and 7 bases at J, with 18 bases between the two ends. This CDR3 comprises 13 residues. The CDR3 protein is CASLPGVGWEQYF. CDR3 nucleotide sequence: TGTGCCAGCCTCCCGGGAGTAGGATGGGAGCAGTACTTC.

The chain uses TRBV3-1 and TRBJ2-1; no firm D call. V was trimmed by 5 bases and J by 0 bases, leaving 5 bases between them. CDR3 length: 13 residues. Per the germline V gene, CDR1 is LGHDT and CDR2 is YNNKEL (reference sequence). The CDR3 DNA follows: TGTGCCAGCAGCAATGTCTCCTACAATGAGCAGTTCTTC. Its protein is CASSNVSYNEQFF.